These T cell receptor beta chains were read from a single sample in a study of cytomegalovirus exposure and HLA in healthy donors. TCRdb's copy holds only in-frame clones and misses some; the assay was immunoSEQ multiplex PCR. The sample includes about 130,000 clones, roughly 78% of them seen just once. The source material was PBMCs. The source of these receptors is a man aged 40-55 years in good health and CMV-seropositive. CDR3s include the opening cysteine and the closing phenylalanine or tryptophan. D genes are given only for firm matches. Size values are once, few and many counts, or a class for expanded clones, and some rows have none.

-	TRBV15	TRBJ2-5	TRBD1	TGTGCCACCAGCATCCTGGACAGGGTACCAGAGACCCAGTACTTC	CATSILDRVPETQYF
-	TRBV4-2	TRBJ2-7	-	TGTGCCAGCAGCAGGACGGGAGAGGGCTACGAGCAGTACTTC	CASSRTGEGYEQYF
few	TRBV6-5	TRBJ1-2	-	TGTGCCAGCAGTGTCAATTCTAACTATGGCTACACCTTC	CASSVNSNYGYTF
-	TRBV6-1	TRBJ2-1	TRBD2	TGTGCCAGCCACTGGGCGGGAGGGCCCAATGAGCAGTTCTTC	CASHWAGGPNEQFF
once	TRBV28	TRBJ2-1	TRBD2	TGTGCCAGCAGTTTATTGTCGGGAGGCTCCAATGAGCAGTTCTTC	CASSLLSGGSNEQFF
-	TRBV14	TRBJ2-7	-	TGTGCCAGCAGCGCGAGGGACATCTTAGACGAGCAGTACTTC	CASSARDILDEQYF
-	TRBV5-1	TRBJ1-1	-	TGCGCCAGCAGCTTGACAGGGAAGAACACTGAAGCTTTCTTT	CASSLTGKNTEAFF
-	TRBV27	TRBJ2-7	-	TGTGCCAGCAGTATGGTGGGGTGGGCAGGGTTGGGGGAGCAGTACTTC	CASSMVGWAGLGEQYF
-	TRBV27	TRBJ2-2	-	TGTGCCAGCAGTTCTATCGGGGAGCTGTTTTTT	CASSSIGELFF
-	TRBV5-1	TRBJ2-1	TRBD2	TGCGCCAGCAGCCTGCAGGGATCTGGTTTGGGACTAGCGGGAGGTGGTCACAACAATGAGCAGTTCTTC	CASSLQGSGLGLAGGGHNNEQFF
-	TRBV29-1	TRBJ2-3	TRBD2	TGCAGCCGCTTTGCTAGCGGAACGATGGATACGCAGTATTTT	CSRFASGTMDTQYF
once	TRBV29-1	TRBJ1-1	TRBD1	TGCAGCGTTGCGACGGGACAGGGGTACACTGAAGCTTTCTTT	CSVATGQGYTEAFF
once	TRBV28	TRBJ2-1	TRBD2	TGTGCCAGCAGTTTATTGGGACTAGCGGAGGTGAGCTCCTACAATGAGCAGTTCTTC	CASSLLGLAEVSSYNEQFF
-	TRBV14	TRBJ1-2	-	TGTGCCAGCAGCCAGGTGGCGGGAGATCATCCCCGATATGGCTACACCTTC	CASSQVAGDHPRYGYTF
few	TRBV5-4	TRBJ1-1	TRBD1	TGTGCCAGCATCCTACAGGGGGGCACTGAAGCTTTCTTT	CASILQGGTEAFF
-	TRBV7-8	TRBJ2-2	-	TGTGCCAGCAGCTTTCCAGGGTCCGGGGAGCTGTTTTTT	CASSFPGSGELFF
-	TRBV14	TRBJ2-5	-	TGTGCCAGCAGCCAAGATAAGAGAGGGACCCAGTACTTC	CASSQDKRGTQYF
once	TRBV15	TRBJ1-2	-	TGTGCCACCAGCCCCACAAAAAACTATGGCTACACCTTC	CATSPTKNYGYTF
once	TRBV5-4	TRBJ2-2	-	TGTGCCAGCAGCTTGGACAGCAGCACCGGGGAGCTGTTTTTT	CASSLDSSTGELFF
-	TRBV5-1	TRBJ1-4	-	TGCGCCAGCAGCCTACAGGGTTCCACTAATGAAAAACTGTTTTTT	CASSLQGSTNEKLFF
-	TRBV10-1	TRBJ1-1	TRBD1	TGCGCCAGCAGCCAGGACAGGGCCGGATACACTGAAGCTTTCTTT	CASSQDRAGYTEAFF
-	TRBV5-1	TRBJ1-2	TRBD1	TGCGCCAGCAGCCGACGCGGACAGGGGGACTATGGCTACACCTTC	CASSRRGQGDYGYTF
once	TRBV5-1	TRBJ2-5	-	TGCGCCAGCAGCTTGAAGTACAAAGAGACCCAGTACTTC	CASSLKYKETQYF
-	TRBV5-1	TRBJ1-4	TRBD1	TGCGCCAGCAGCGACACAGGGGGCACTAATGAAAAACTGTTTTTT	CASSDTGGTNEKLFF
-	TRBV14	TRBJ2-7	-	TGTGCCAGCAGCCAAGGGAAGGGGATTCAACCTTGGAACGAGCAGTACTTC	CASSQGKGIQPWNEQYF
-	TRBV4-1	TRBJ2-1	TRBD2	TGCGCCAGCAGCCAACCTACTAGCGGGAGTGGCAATGAGCAGTTCTTC	CASSQPTSGSGNEQFF
-	TRBV11-3	TRBJ2-3	TRBD2	TGTGCCAGCAGCACCGGGACTAGTTCCGCAGATACGCAGTATTTT	CASSTGTSSADTQYF
-	TRBV2	TRBJ2-1	TRBD1	TGTGCCAGCAGGGGACAGGGAGATGAGCAGTTCTTC	CASRGQGDEQFF
-	TRBV13	TRBJ1-6	-	TGTGCCAGCAGCTTCATAGGGGGTAATTCACCCCTCCACTTT	CASSFIGGNSPLHF
few	TRBV5-4	TRBJ2-1	TRBD2	TGTGCCAGCAGCCCCAGCGGGAGGATCTCCTACAATGAGCAGTTCTTC	CASSPSGRISYNEQFF
-	TRBV18	TRBJ2-5	TRBD1	TGTGCCAGCTCACCACCGAGGACAGGGGGCGGAGAGACCCAGTACTTC	CASSPPRTGGGETQYF
-	TRBV19	TRBJ2-7	-	TGTGCCAGTAGTCGAGCCTCACAGGGCGCCGAGCAGTACTTC	CASSRASQGAEQYF
-	TRBV4-1	TRBJ2-4	TRBD2	TGCGCCAGCAGCCAAGACCTGACTAGCGGGAGGGCCGATTCCAAAGCCAAAAACATTCAGTACTTC	CASSQDLTSGRADSKAKNIQYF
-	TRBV6-1	TRBJ2-7	-	TGTGCCAGCACCCTCCTAGGGCGGGATGGGGGCGAGCAGTACTTC	CASTLLGRDGGEQYF
-	TRBV6-5	TRBJ2-1	TRBD2	TGTGCCAGCAGTTACCGGGGACTAGCGGGACTCAATGAGCAGTTCTTC	CASSYRGLAGLNEQFF
-	TRBV19	TRBJ1-5	-	TGTGCCAGTAGCCGGGTCCCAAATCAGCCCCAGCATTTT	CASSRVPNQPQHF
once	TRBV27	TRBJ2-3	TRBD2	TGTGCCAGCAGCCAATGGGGACTAGCGGGAACGTTATCCACAGATACGCAGTATTTT	CASSQWGLAGTLSTDTQYF
-	TRBV7-6	TRBJ1-4	TRBD1	TGTGCCAGCAGCCTCGACAGGGGTACTGAAAAACTGTTTTTT	CASSLDRGTEKLFF
-	TRBV10-3	TRBJ2-5	-	TGTGCCACCTCACCCAATCTCCTACAAGAGACCCAGTACTTC	CATSPNLLQETQYF
-	TRBV28	TRBJ1-3	-	TGTGCCAGCAGCCCCCGAACCGGGACATATGGAAACACCATATATTTT	CASSPRTGTYGNTIYF
-	TRBV25-1	TRBJ2-6	-	TGTGCCAGCAGTGAATTAACAGGGATCACTGGGGCCAACGTCCTGACTTTC	CASSELTGITGANVLTF
few	TRBV29-1	TRBJ2-7	-	TGCAGCGTTGAACTGGACAGCTCCTACGAGCAGTACTTC	CSVELDSSYEQYF
-	TRBV28	TRBJ1-1	TRBD1	TGTGCCAGCAGTACCCACGGACAGGGGAACACTGAAGCTTTCTTT	CASSTHGQGNTEAFF
-	TRBV7-7	TRBJ2-5	-	TGTGCTAGCAGCCAACGAGCCGGGGAGACCCAGTACTTC	CASSQRAGETQYF
few	TRBV6-5	TRBJ2-7	-	TGTGCCAGCAGTGAAGTCCAGGGGTCCGAGCAGTACTTC	CASSEVQGSEQYF
-	TRBV7-3	TRBJ2-3	-	TGTGCCAGCAGCTTAGATACTACCACAGATACGCAGTATTTT	CASSLDTTTDTQYF
-	TRBV7-7	TRBJ2-2	-	TGTGCTAGCAGCCCCGGCGGTTGGAACACCGGGGAGCTGTTTTTT	CASSPGGWNTGELFF
-	TRBV12-5	TRBJ2-1	TRBD2	TGTGCTAGTGGTTTGGTAACTAGCGGGAGGGCCAGGTTCGGTGAGCAGTTCTTC	CASGLVTSGRARFGEQFF
-	TRBV18	TRBJ1-1	-	TGTGCCAGCTCACCCCGAGAAGGAGGTATTGAGGCTTTCTTT	CASSPREGGIEAFF
once	TRBV19	TRBJ1-2	-	TGTGCCAGTAGTATGGACATACGACGGGGCTACACCTTC	CASSMDIRRGYTF
-	TRBV2	TRBJ2-1	-	TGTGCCAGCACCAAAGAGGGATTGGCACCTGAGCAGTTCTTC	CASTKEGLAPEQFF
-	TRBV7-2	TRBJ1-1	TRBD1	TGTGCCAGCAGCCGTAAAGGACAGGACACTGAAGCTTTCTTT	CASSRKGQDTEAFF
-	TRBV7-2	TRBJ1-2	-	TGTGCCAGCAGCTTAGGGCAGGGTGGCGGCTACACCTTC	CASSLGQGGGYTF
-	TRBV7-9	TRBJ1-2	TRBD1	TGTGCCAGCAGCCCGGACAGGGGGCCTTATGGCTACACCTTC	CASSPDRGPYGYTF